The rows below give T cell receptor beta chains drawn from one sample of a study of T-cell reconstitution after alpha-beta-depleted transplantation in children. Each CDR3 protein gets one entry after TCRdb re-called the PCR reads with MiXCR. Here the sample spans 480,000 or so distinct CDR3 sequences, about 11% being singletons. Here the sequenced sample was PBMCs, taken before TCRalphabeta/CD19-depleted stem cell transplant. These receptors originate from a child aged 2 to 10 with inherited bone marrow failure, due to receive a stem cell transplant. Both conserved end residues are part of each CDR3. A D gene is named only where the DNA matches it firmly. Where a row states a size, it is once, few, many or the class of an expanded clone; other rows omit it.

D gene	clone size	J gene	V gene	CDR3 protein	CDR3 DNA
NA	many	TRBJ2-7	TRBV19	CASSVGPGDGNEQYF	TGTGCCAGTAGTGTTGGCCCAGGGGACGGTAACGAGCAGTACTTC
NA	many	TRBJ2-1	TRBV9	CASPICGTHEQFF	TGTGCCAGCCCAATCTGCGGGACCCATGAGCAGTTCTTC
NA	many	TRBJ1-2	TRBV29-1	CSVEGGYYGYTF	TGCAGCGTTGAAGGGGGGTACTATGGCTACACCTTC
NA	many	TRBJ2-7	TRBV20-1	CSAPLDTYEQYF	TGCAGTGCTCCCCTCGACACCTACGAGCAGTACTTC
TRBD1	many	TRBJ2-2	TRBV24-1	CATRGTGVSTGELFF	TGTGCCACCAGGGGGACAGGGGTTTCAACCGGGGAGCTGTTTTTT
NA	many	TRBJ2-1	TRBV12-3/TRBV12-4	CASSPLSFPGTNEQFF	TGTGCCAGCAGTCCCCTTTCGTTTCCGGGGACCAATGAGCAGTTCTTC
NA	many	TRBJ1-3	TRBV2	CASTREGNTIYF	TGTGCCAGCACCCGGGAGGGAAACACCATATATTTT
NA	many	TRBJ1-5	TRBV12-3/TRBV12-4	CASSFPQPQHF	TGTGCCAGCAGTTTCCCACAGCCCCAGCATTTT
NA	many	TRBJ1-1	TRBV28	CASSLQDVWGNTEAFF	TGTGCCAGCAGTTTACAGGATGTTTGGGGAAACACTGAAGCTTTCTTT
NA	NA	TRBJ2-5	TRBV7-9	CASSSDRPETQYF	TGTGCCAGCAGCTCCGACAGGCCCGAGACCCAGTACTTC
NA	many	TRBJ1-6	TRBV7-9	CASSQFQDSPLHF	TGTGCCAGCAGTCAATTCCAGGATTCACCCCTCCACTTT
NA	NA	TRBJ1-1	TRBV20-1	CSAEGGPGVTEAFF	TGCAGTGCTGAAGGGGGTCCTGGTGTCACTGAAGCTTTCTTT
NA	NA	TRBJ1-4	TRBV7-8	CASSLGQFFNEKLFF	TGTGCCAGCAGCCTCGGACAGTTCTTTAATGAAAAACTGTTTTTT
TRBD2	many	TRBJ2-5	TRBV5-1	CASSLETSAQETQYF	TGCGCCAGCAGCTTGGAGACTAGCGCCCAAGAGACCCAGTACTTC
NA	many	TRBJ1-1	TRBV28	CASREQGPEAFF	TGTGCCAGCAGAGAACAGGGCCCTGAAGCTTTCTTT
TRBD1	NA	TRBJ1-2	TRBV7-9	CASSLTGGLEGDYTF	TGTGCCAGCAGCTTAACAGGGGGGCTTGAAGGAGACTACACCTTC
NA	many	TRBJ2-5	TRBV5-4	CASSPIGSEETQYF	TGTGCCAGCAGCCCCATCGGGTCGGAAGAGACCCAGTACTTC
NA	many	TRBJ1-2	TRBV2	CASSTYGYTF	TGTGCCAGCAGTACTTATGGCTACACCTTC
NA	many	TRBJ2-7	TRBV12-3/TRBV12-4	CASSLQGPEQYF	TGTGCCAGCAGTTTACAGGGGCCCGAGCAGTACTTC
NA	many	TRBJ2-6	TRBV15	CATSRGVIFSGFSGANVLTF	TGTGCCACCAGCAGAGGCGTCATCTTTTCGGGCTTCTCTGGGGCCAACGTCCTGACTTTC
TRBD2	few	TRBJ2-5	TRBV10-3	CAISPLAGPRETQYF	TGTGCCATCAGCCCACTAGCGGGGCCAAGGGAGACCCAGTACTTC
NA	NA	TRBJ2-2	TRBV5-4	CASSLAGAPGTGELFF	TGTGCCAGCAGCTTGGCGGGTGCGCCGGGAACCGGGGAGCTGTTTTTT
TRBD2	many	TRBJ2-7	TRBV5-6	CASSPRLAGVSYEQYF	TGTGCCAGCAGCCCCCGACTAGCGGGAGTGTCCTACGAGCAGTACTTC
NA	many	TRBJ1-2	TRBV10-3	CAIGPAMGYTF	TGTGCCATTGGGCCTGCGATGGGCTACACCTTC
NA	many	TRBJ2-5	TRBV24-1	CATSDFGLEAKETQYF	TGTGCCACCAGTGATTTTGGGCTCGAGGCGAAAGAGACCCAGTACTTC
NA	NA	TRBJ2-5	TRBV20-1	CSASASGVAQETQYF	TGCAGTGCTAGCGCTTCGGGGGTAGCCCAAGAGACCCAGTACTTC
NA	few	TRBJ2-7	TRBV18	CASSPKGGYLPYEQYF	TGTGCCAGCTCTCCCAAGGGAGGCTACTTGCCCTACGAGCAGTACTTC
NA	NA	TRBJ2-7	TRBV6-2/TRBV6-3	CASKDPYEQYF	TGTGCCAGCAAGGATCCCTACGAGCAGTACTTC
TRBD1	many	TRBJ1-3	TRBV7-9	CASSQGDYRAEAGNTIYF	TGTGCCAGCAGCCAGGGGGACTACAGAGCGGAGGCAGGAAACACCATATATTTT
NA	many	TRBJ2-7	TRBV27	CASSIQRTDIYEQYF	TGTGCCAGCAGTATCCAGCGGACCGACATTTACGAGCAGTACTTC
NA	many	TRBJ2-2	TRBV20-1	CSAREVGSLLSGELFF	TGCAGTGCTAGAGAAGTCGGCTCCCTGTTATCCGGGGAGCTGTTTTTT
NA	few	TRBJ2-7	TRBV28	CASTLTDRDSYEQYF	TGTGCCAGCACCCTGACCGACAGAGACTCCTACGAGCAGTACTTC
NA	many	TRBJ2-1	TRBV5-1	CASSRRPEQGLNEQFF	TGCGCCAGCAGCCGAAGGCCCGAACAGGGTCTCAATGAGCAGTTCTTC